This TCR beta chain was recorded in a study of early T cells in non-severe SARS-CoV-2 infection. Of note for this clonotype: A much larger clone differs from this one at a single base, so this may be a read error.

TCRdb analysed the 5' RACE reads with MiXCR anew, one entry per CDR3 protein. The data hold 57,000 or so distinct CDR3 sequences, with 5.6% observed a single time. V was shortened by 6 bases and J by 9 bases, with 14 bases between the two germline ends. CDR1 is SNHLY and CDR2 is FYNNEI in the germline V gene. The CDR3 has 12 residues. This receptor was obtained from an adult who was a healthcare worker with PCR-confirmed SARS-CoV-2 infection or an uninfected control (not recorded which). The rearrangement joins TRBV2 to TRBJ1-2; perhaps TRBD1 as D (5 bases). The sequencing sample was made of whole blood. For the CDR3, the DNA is TGTGCCAGCAGGGGACCGACCGGCAGCTACACCTTC. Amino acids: CASRGPTGSYTF.